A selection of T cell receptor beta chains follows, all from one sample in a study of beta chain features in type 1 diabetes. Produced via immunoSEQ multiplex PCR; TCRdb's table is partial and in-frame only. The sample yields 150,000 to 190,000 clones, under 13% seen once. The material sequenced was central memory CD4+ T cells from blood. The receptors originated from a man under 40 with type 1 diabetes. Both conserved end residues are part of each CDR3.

CDR3 protein: CATSRGVPGNEQFF
J gene: TRBJ2-1
V gene: TRBV15

CDR3 protein: CASSDYANTGELFF
J gene: TRBJ2-2
V gene: TRBV28

CDR3 protein: CASSRTVDRGTEAFF
J gene: TRBJ1-1
V gene: TRBV6-1

CDR3 protein: CASSPQGTSDTQYF
J gene: TRBJ2-3
V gene: TRBV7-9

CDR3 protein: CASSVSGSYNEQFF
J gene: TRBJ2-1
V gene: TRBV27

CDR3 protein: CASSLRQGTSGKLFF
J gene: TRBJ1-4
V gene: TRBV7-2

CDR3 protein: CASSGSGIAGELFF
J gene: TRBJ2-2
V gene: TRBV11-2

CDR3 protein: CASSLPLAGLEETQYF
J gene: TRBJ2-5
V gene: TRBV28

CDR3 protein: CSGTSTDTQYF
J gene: TRBJ2-3
V gene: TRBV29-1

CDR3 protein: CASRLAGQRSGELFF
J gene: TRBJ2-2
V gene: TRBV27

CDR3 protein: CSVEDAGTSGTTDTQYF
J gene: TRBJ2-3
V gene: TRBV29-1

CDR3 protein: CASSPAQLYGYTF
J gene: TRBJ1-2
V gene: TRBV6-5

CDR3 protein: CASSASGSGNNEQFF
J gene: TRBJ2-1
V gene: TRBV9

CDR3 protein: CASSGQGYEQYF
J gene: TRBJ2-7
V gene: TRBV5-1

CDR3 protein: CASSQEVSGLQETQYF
J gene: TRBJ2-5
V gene: TRBV4-2

CDR3 protein: CASSFVARGEETQYF
J gene: TRBJ2-5
V gene: TRBV28

CDR3 protein: CASSQGWAARNEQFF
J gene: TRBJ2-1
V gene: TRBV4-3

CDR3 protein: CASSATIGQPQHF
J gene: TRBJ1-5
V gene: TRBV6-5

CDR3 protein: CASTGQNNEKLFF
J gene: TRBJ1-4
V gene: TRBV6-6

CDR3 protein: CASSQDQGGAPFEQYF
J gene: TRBJ2-7
V gene: TRBV14

CDR3 protein: CASSRGEVGSNYGYTF
J gene: TRBJ1-2
V gene: TRBV4-2

CDR3 protein: CASSLTGLNQPQHF
J gene: TRBJ1-5
V gene: TRBV5-1

CDR3 protein: CASSYIGGGQLEAFF
J gene: TRBJ1-1
V gene: TRBV6-6

CDR3 protein: CASSPTGIEQFF
J gene: TRBJ2-1
V gene: TRBV13

CDR3 protein: CASSTGNEKLFF
J gene: TRBJ1-4
V gene: TRBV11-2

CDR3 protein: CAIGLATEGNEQFF
J gene: TRBJ2-1
V gene: TRBV10-3

CDR3 protein: CSVGRPGISNEQFF
J gene: TRBJ2-1
V gene: TRBV29-1

CDR3 protein: CASSRGQALNYGYTF
J gene: TRBJ1-2
V gene: TRBV7-9

CDR3 protein: CASSRSVGGSEDGEAFF
J gene: TRBJ1-1
V gene: TRBV5-1

CDR3 protein: CSVGEGPNQPQHF
J gene: TRBJ1-5
V gene: TRBV29-1

CDR3 protein: CASSLAQAGSSGANVLTF
J gene: TRBJ2-6
V gene: TRBV5-1

CDR3 protein: CSVRVPVETQYF
J gene: TRBJ2-5
V gene: TRBV29-1

CDR3 protein: CASSQVGAGAGDTQYF
J gene: TRBJ2-3
V gene: TRBV4-3

CDR3 protein: CASSPLSGFYEQYF
J gene: TRBJ2-7
V gene: TRBV18

CDR3 protein: CSVEKGGQEQFF
J gene: TRBJ2-1
V gene: TRBV29-1

CDR3 protein: CASSLYPGGGDQPQHF
J gene: TRBJ1-5
V gene: TRBV5-4

CDR3 protein: CASSAGFAGSSYNEQFF
J gene: TRBJ2-1
V gene: TRBV7-8